This T cell receptor beta chain was obtained from a study of blood T cell repertoires in COVID-19. Across the study: Researchers got acute and convalescent COVID-19 samples from the United States, Italy and Spain.

Per the authors' pipeline: Using reference gene primer amplification, nucleated cell counts were estimated. Sequenced by immunoSEQ multiplex PCR; TCRdb stores in-frame clones only, minus some. D and trimming come from the DNA, and the V and J calls and clone size come from that table. The sample contains about 81,000 clones, about four fifths of which appear only once. Trimming took 4 bases from V and 4 from J, leaving 15 bases between them. The CDR3 covers 16 residues. Germline assignment: CDR1 SGDLS and CDR2 YYNGEE. This sequence joins TRBV9 and TRBJ2-6; D is undetermined. Sequencing used peripheral blood. The TCR originated in a human donor in a cohort sampled during active COVID-19. As DNA, the CDR3 is TGTGCCAGCAGCCCCCACAGTCGCGCGGGGGCCAACGTCCTGACTTTC. Its translation: CASSPHSRAGANVLTF.